This T cell receptor beta chain originates from a study of shared clonotypes between healthy human individuals. Study-level background: Contributing individuals were two females and three males aged 18 to 49.

Only CD45RO-negative cells positively selected for CCR7 counted as naive CD8 cells, so terminally differentiated effector memory CD45RA+ cells were excluded. This clone was seen once. Its specificity is not known. Germline V gene lookup returns CDR1 SNHLY and CDR2 FYNNEI. Trimming removed 6 bases at V and 13 bases at J, with 7 bases between. This CDR3 has 9 amino acids. General study points: Clonotypes which were not shared had lower generation probabilities than clonotypes that all four donors shared.

It was at deep level that the assay was run. The table came from immunoSEQ multiplex PCR; TCRdb's copy has only in-frame clones and leaves some out. The sample carries around 1,900,000 clones, roughly 95% recorded once. The sequence derives from a man between 18 and 35 years old in good health. Some clones in this sample may be carry-over from other donors' samples. The specimen was naive CD8+ T cells from PBMCs. The chain is built from TRBV2 and TRBJ2-1, with a weak D call TRBD2 (6 bases). CDR3 protein: CASRLAQFF. The CDR3 DNA reads as TGTGCCAGCAGACTAGCCCAGTTCTTC. Full variable domain (rest looked up from reference TRBV2 and TRBJ2-1): EPEVTQTPSHQVTQMGQEVILRCVPISNHLYFYWYRQILGQKVEFLVSFYNNEISEKSEIFDDQFSVERPDGSNFTLKIRSTKLEDSAMYFCASRLAQFFGPGTRLTVL.